Listed here are 18 T cell receptor beta chains from one sample, sequenced in a study of response to subunit inactivated influenza vaccine. Each CDR3 protein is one row after TCRdb ran MiXCR on the RT-PCR reads. The sample lists more than 600,000 distinct CDR3 sequences, 15% to 20% occurring once. This material consisted of PBMCs from blood, taken 5 days after vaccination. The receptors come from a man between 50 and 59 years old who received an inactivated influenza vaccine.

The chain carries TRBV11-2 and TRBJ2-5; possible D gene TRBD1, 5 bases. The CDR3 runs 14 residues. Trimming took off 1 base at V and 4 bases at J, with 10 bases between the two ends. Germline V gene sequence: CDR1 SGHAT, CDR2 FQNNGV. DNA for the CDR3: TGTGCCAGCAGCTTAGGCAGGGTTTCAGAGACCCAGTACTTC. Residues: CASSLGRVSETQYF.

This clonotype showed up just a few times. The chain's CDR3 is CASSLEFGALSTGELFF. The CDR3 nucleotides are TGTGCCAGCAGCTTAGAGTTCGGGGCGTTAAGCACCGGGGAGCTGTTTTTT. The chain employs TRBV7-6 and TRBJ2-2, with D perhaps matching TRBD1 or TRBD2 (5 bases each). The CDR3 is 17 residues long. Deletions cut 1 base from V and 4 bases from J, with 16 bases between. Germline V lookup: CDR1 SGHVS, CDR2 FNYEAQ. The whole variable domain, filled in from reference TRBV7-6 and TRBJ2-2, reads GAGVSQSPRYKVTKRGQDVALRCDPISGHVSLYWYRQALGQGPEFLTYFNYEAQQDKSGLPNDRFSAERPEGSISTLTIQRTEQRDSAMYRCASSLEFGALSTGELFFGEGSRLTVL.

The table lists this clonotype with a few counts. This sequence joins TRBV5-5 and TRBJ2-7, with D hard to call. Trimming removed 0 bases from V and 3 bases from J, with 10 bases in between. This CDR3 has 14 amino acids. Germline V CDR1 and CDR2: SGHKS, YYEKEE (reference sequence). CDR3 amino acids: CASSLEPTFYEQYF. The CDR3 DNA reads as TGTGCCAGCAGCTTGGAGCCTACTTTCTACGAGCAGTACTTC. Drawing the rest from reference TRBV5-5 and TRBJ2-7, the complete variable domain is DAGVTQSPTHLIKTRGQQVTLRCSPISGHKSVSWYQQVLGQGPQFIFQYYEKEERGRGNFPDRFSARQFPNYSSELNVNALLLGDSALYLCASSLEPTFYEQYFGPGTRLTVT.

This clonotype was seen at least ten times. J is TRBJ2-7 and V is TRBV12-3 or TRBV12-4; D unclear. There are 11 residues in the CDR3. The V end was cut by 3 bases, the J end by 5 bases, with 5 bases between. For the CDR3, the DNA is TGTGCCAGCAGTTTTCAGCACGAGCAGTACTTC. Translated: CASSFQHEQYF.

The chain's CDR3 is CASTGRFQETQYF. The CDR3 DNA is TGTGCCAGCACGGGTCGCTTCCAAGAGACCCAGTACTTC. The chain couples TRBV11-2 to TRBJ2-5; D is uncertain. The V and J ends lost 7 bases and 1 base respectively, with 10 bases between them. Per germline, CDR1 SGHAT and CDR2 FQNNGV. This CDR3 contains 13 residues.

In this sample, this clonotype turned up a few times. The rearrangement links TRBV12-3 or TRBV12-4 to TRBJ2-1, with D uncertain. V was shortened by 2 bases and J by 0 bases, with 11 bases between the two germline ends. The length of the CDR3 is 16 residues. The CDR3 region is CASSLNWGSSYNEQFF. The CDR3 DNA sequence: TGTGCCAGCAGTTTAAATTGGGGTAGCTCCTACAATGAGCAGTTCTTC.

The sample holds a few counts of this clonotype. The V call is TRBV20-1, the J call TRBJ2-7; D gene unclear. V shed 1 base and J shed 3 bases, with 16 bases lying between them. Germline V gene lookup returns CDR1 DFQATT and CDR2 SNEGSKA (reference sequence). There are 15 residues in the CDR3. The CDR3 DNA follows: TGCAGTGCTAGAGCTGTGGAGCCAGAAAACTACGAGCAGTACTTC. Amino acid sequence: CSARAVEPENYEQYF.

The sample holds a few counts of this clonotype. CDR3 protein: CSASPYGGRSTGELFF. The CDR3 DNA follows: TGCAGTGCTAGCCCCTACGGGGGGCGTAGCACCGGGGAGCTGTTTTTT. This chain links TRBV20-1 with TRBJ2-2, with D perhaps matching TRBD2 (7 bases). Trimming took 3 bases from V and 4 from J, leaving 18 bases between them. CDR3 length: 16 residues. Germline V gives CDR1 DFQATT, CDR2 SNEGSKA (reference sequence).

This chain uses TRBV10-3 with TRBJ2-7; 11 nucleotides line up with TRBD1. Germline V gene data show CDR1 as ENHRY and CDR2 as SYGVKD. Germline trimming cut 6 bases from V and 6 bases from J; bases unmatched to any gene: 10. The CDR3 length is 15 residues. CDR3 in DNA: TGTGCCATCAGCCGGGACAGGGGGGAAGGTAGCGAGCAGTACTTC. Its protein product is CAISRDRGEGSEQYF.

This clonotype was seen a handful of times. The chain carries TRBV7-8 and TRBJ2-7; 13 bases fit TRBD2. Unmatched junction bases numbered 7, after V lost 5 bases and J lost 6 bases. Looked up from germline, CDR1 is SGHVS and CDR2 is FQNEAQ. The length of the CDR3 is 15 residues. As DNA, the CDR3 is TGTGCCAGCAGCCCGAGGACTAGCGGGAGTTCCGAGCAGTACTTC. Translating gives CASSPRTSGSSEQYF. Full variable domain (missing parts from reference TRBV7-8 and TRBJ2-7): GAGVSQSPRYKVAKRGQDVALRCDPISGHVSLFWYQQALGQGPEFLTYFQNEAQLDKSGLPSDRFFAERPEGSVSTLKIQRTQQEDSAVYLCASSPRTSGSSEQYFGPGTRLTVT.

This clonotype showed up just a few times. The chain employs TRBV20-1 and TRBJ1-2; 7 bases fit TRBD1. Germline-derived CDR1 and CDR2 are DFQATT and SNEGSKA (reference sequence). The CDR3 extends over 13 amino acids. Trimming removed 6 bases from V and 4 bases from J; junction bases left unmatched: 8. The CDR3 region has the DNA TGCAGTGCCCGAGGGACAGCCAGCTATGGCTACACCTTC. It yields the protein CSARGTASYGYTF.

This clonotype has only a few counts. The gene calls are TRBV30 and TRBJ2-2; 7 nucleotides line up with TRBD2. This CDR3 spans 14 amino acids. Germline V lookup: CDR1 GTSNPN, CDR2 SVGIG (reference sequence). Unmatched junction bases numbered 5, after V lost 5 bases and J lost 2 bases. The CDR3 nucleotides read TGTGCCTGGCGACTAGCAGGAAACACCGGGGAGCTGTTTTTT. It specifies CAWRLAGNTGELFF.

This clonotype was recorded many times. At one of its ends the junction is not consistent with the germline gene, which may arise from a read error. J is TRBJ1-1 and V is TRBV12-3 or TRBV12-4; D may be TRBD1 (5 bases). This CDR3 contains 13 residues. Here the CDR3 reads CASSLGVNTEAFF. CDR3 nucleotides: TGTGCCAGCAGCTTAGGGGTGAACACTGAAGCTTTCTTT.

The chain is built from TRBV9 and TRBJ2-1, with D uncertain. CDR1 is SGDLS, CDR2 YYNGEE, per germline. The V and J ends lost 0 bases and 7 bases respectively, with 17 bases between them. The CDR3 contains 16 residues. CDR3: CASSVVGVGVRNEQFF. The CDR3 coding sequence is TGTGCCAGCAGCGTAGTCGGAGTTGGAGTTCGGAATGAGCAGTTCTTC. The whole variable domain, remainder taken from reference TRBV9 and TRBJ2-1, is DSGVTQTPKHLITATGQRVTLRCSPRSGDLSVYWYQQSLDQGLQFLIQYYNGEERAKGNILERFSAQQFPDLHSELNLSSLELGDSALYFCASSVVGVGVRNEQFFGPGTRLTVL.

V and J are TRBV20-1 and TRBJ2-7; the match to TRBD2 covers 7 bases. The CDR3 sequence is 16 residues long. With 5 bases clipped from V and 3 bases from J, the junction kept 16 bases outside the gene matches. Per germline, CDR1 DFQATT and CDR2 SNEGSKA (reference sequence). The CDR3, as DNA: TGCAGTGCTTCTCCGGATGTGGGGGGGAGGGTCTACGAGCAGTACTTC. Protein product: CSASPDVGGRVYEQYF.

The V and J genes are TRBV11-2 and TRBJ2-1, with 11 bases that match TRBD2. J lost 10 bases, V lost 3 bases, and 5 bases had no gene match. Germline CDR1 reads SGHAT; CDR2 reads FQNNGV. The CDR3 has 14 amino acids. This CDR3 reads CASSFSGGAAEQFF. The CDR3 region has the DNA TGTGCCAGCAGCTTTAGCGGGGGGGCAGCCGAGCAGTTCTTC. The full variable domain, completed using reference TRBV11-2 and TRBJ2-1, is EAGVAQSPRYKIIEKRQSVAFWCNPISGHATLYWYQQILGQGPKLLIQFQNNGVVDDSQLPKDRFSAERLKGVDSTLKIQPAKLEDSAVYLCASSFSGGAAEQFFGPGTRLTVL.

This clonotype was picked up many times. The rearrangement uses TRBV29-1 and TRBJ2-3, with 8 bases identical to TRBD2. Germline assignment: CDR1 SQVTM and CDR2 ANQGSEA. The CDR3 spans 15 residues. The V segment lost 0 bases and the J segment 6 bases; nucleotides outside the gene matches: 8. As DNA, the CDR3 is TGCAGCGTTGAAGACCGATTTAGCGGGACTGATACGCAGTATTTT. Its translation is CSVEDRFSGTDTQYF.

The sample holds a few counts of this clonotype. The rearrangement uses TRBV6-5 and TRBJ1-3; TRBD1 matches 7 bases. The CDR3 runs 15 residues. V lost 4 bases to trimming and J lost 7 bases; unmatched junction nucleotides: 10. CDR1 and CDR2 from the germline V gene are MNHEY and SVGAGI. The CDR3 DNA follows: TGTGCCAGCAGTTCTGACAGGGCCCTGGGCAACACCATATATTTT. Its translation is CASSSDRALGNTIYF.